A selection of T cell receptor beta chains follows, all from one sample in a study of vaccination effects on CD4 cells after COVID-19. Sequencing was performed with immunoSEQ multiplex PCR; in TCRdb, only in-frame clones are kept and a portion is missing. The sample lists around 70,000 clones; over 60% were seen once. Their specific antigens are unknown. The sequencing used CD4+ T cells from PBMCs cultured without peptide, collected before COVID-19 vaccination. All receptors come from a human donor who received a COVID-19 vaccine. Both conserved end residues are part of each CDR3. Fields, in order: clone size, V gene, J gene, D gene, CDR3 protein, CDR3 DNA. The D gene is left open where the match is weak. For some rows the clone size is stated as once, few or many, or as a class when expanded; others skip it.

NA	TRBV5-1	TRBJ2-1	NA	CASSGTNSNEQFF	TGCGCCAGCAGCGGGACAAATAGCAACGAGCAGTTCTTC
NA	TRBV12-3/TRBV12-4	TRBJ2-3	NA	CASRLQSTDTQYF	TGTGCCAGCAGACTACAAAGCACAGATACGCAGTATTTT
few	TRBV14	TRBJ1-4	TRBD1	CASSPRTGGTEKLFF	TGTGCCAGCAGCCCACGGACAGGGGGAACTGAAAAACTGTTTTTT
NA	TRBV7-8	TRBJ1-1	NA	CASSSTEGRIGAEAFF	TGTGCCAGCAGCTCCACAGAGGGACGCATAGGGGCTGAAGCTTTCTTT
NA	TRBV30	TRBJ1-4	TRBD1	CAWSASRATGSHTNEKLFF	TGTGCCTGGAGTGCTTCCCGGGCGACAGGGTCCCATACCAATGAAAAACTGTTTTTT
few	TRBV6-5	TRBJ1-5	TRBD1	CASAPGTGSTQPQHF	TGTGCCAGCGCACCCGGGACAGGGTCTACTCAGCCCCAGCATTTT
NA	TRBV24-1	TRBJ1-1	TRBD1	CATSDSRQGNTEAFF	TGTGCCACCAGTGATTCTAGACAGGGAAACACTGAAGCTTTCTTT
NA	TRBV20-1	TRBJ1-2	NA	CSATGDGYTF	TGCAGCGCTACCGGGGATGGCTACACCTTC
NA	TRBV19	TRBJ1-1	NA	CASSNPGQPSNTEAFF	TGTGCCAGTAGTAACCCCGGCCAGCCCTCGAACACTGAAGCTTTCTTT
NA	TRBV30	TRBJ1-3	NA	CAWSVLDTAGNTIYF	TGTGCCTGGAGTGTACTTGATACAGCTGGAAACACCATATATTTT
once	TRBV2	TRBJ2-5	NA	CASSGDLQETQYF	TGTGCCAGCAGTGGGGACCTTCAAGAGACCCAGTACTTC
NA	TRBV6-5	TRBJ1-4	TRBD1	CASTGVRQGEKLFF	TGTGCCAGCACTGGGGTTAGACAGGGTGAAAAACTGTTTTTT
few	TRBV4-3	TRBJ1-4	TRBD1	CASNRKRRDRVEEKLFF	TGCGCCAGCAACCGAAAAAGACGGGACAGGGTTGAAGAAAAACTGTTTTTT
NA	TRBV6-1	TRBJ2-6	NA	CASSDPSGANVLTF	TGTGCCAGCAGTGACCCATCCGGGGCCAACGTCCTGACTTTC
NA	TRBV19	TRBJ2-6	NA	CASKVTSGANVLTF	TGTGCCAGTAAGGTCACCTCTGGGGCCAACGTCCTGACTTTC
NA	TRBV18	TRBJ1-6	NA	CASSPAGLDSPLHF	TGTGCCAGCTCACCGGCAGGGCTGGATTCACCCCTCCACTTT
NA	TRBV9	TRBJ2-5	TRBD2	CASNRGGKGETQYF	TGTGCCAGCAACCGGGGGGGGAAGGGAGAGACCCAGTACTTC
NA	TRBV13	TRBJ2-5	TRBD1	CASSSWTGGRETQYF	TGTGCCAGCAGCTCTTGGACAGGCGGGCGGGAGACCCAGTACTTC
NA	TRBV5-1	TRBJ2-1	TRBD2	CASTPTSGLDNEQFF	TGCGCCAGCACCCCAACTAGCGGGTTGGACAATGAGCAGTTCTTC
NA	TRBV6-5	TRBJ1-1	TRBD1	CASSYGRDRGNTEAFF	TGTGCCAGCAGTTACGGGCGGGACAGAGGGAACACTGAAGCTTTCTTT
NA	TRBV19	TRBJ2-1	NA	CASSRNDGYNEQFF	TGTGCCAGTAGCCGAAACGACGGGTACAATGAGCAGTTCTTC
NA	TRBV5-1	TRBJ2-3	TRBD2	CASRSLRGATDTQYF	TGCGCCAGCAGGTCACTGCGGGGGGCTACAGATACGCAGTATTTT
few	TRBV5-1	TRBJ2-1	TRBD2	CASSLRGDRNEQFF	TGCGCCAGCAGCTTGCGGGGGGACCGCAATGAGCAGTTCTTC
NA	TRBV18	TRBJ1-1	TRBD1	CASSPRTGGLNTEAFF	TGTGCCAGCTCACCCCGGACAGGGGGCTTGAACACTGAAGCTTTCTTT
NA	TRBV2	TRBJ2-5	NA	CASSPRVQETQYF	TGTGCCAGCAGCCCACGGGTCCAAGAGACCCAGTACTTC
NA	TRBV25-1	TRBJ2-3	NA	CASSGGTLSSTDTQYF	TGTGCCAGCAGTGGGGGGACGTTGTCTAGCACAGATACGCAGTATTTT
NA	TRBV29-1	TRBJ2-5	NA	CSSGRGTQYF	TGCAGCTCGGGCCGCGGGACCCAGTACTTC